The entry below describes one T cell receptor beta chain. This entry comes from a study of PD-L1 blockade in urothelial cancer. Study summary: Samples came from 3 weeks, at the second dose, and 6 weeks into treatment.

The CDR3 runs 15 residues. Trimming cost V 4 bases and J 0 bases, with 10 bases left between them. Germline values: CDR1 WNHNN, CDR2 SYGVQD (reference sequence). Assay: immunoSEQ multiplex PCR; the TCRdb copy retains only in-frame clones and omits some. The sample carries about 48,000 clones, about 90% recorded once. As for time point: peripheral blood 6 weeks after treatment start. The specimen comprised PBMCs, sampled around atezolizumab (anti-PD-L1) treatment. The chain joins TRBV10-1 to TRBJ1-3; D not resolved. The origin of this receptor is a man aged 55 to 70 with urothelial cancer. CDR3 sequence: CASSASRSSGNTIYF. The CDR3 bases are TGCGCCAGCAGTGCCTCGAGGAGCTCTGGAAACACCATATATTTT.